Listed below are T cell receptor beta chains from one sample, sequenced in a study of post-analysis software for immune sequencing data. TCRdb independently ran MiXCR on the PCR reads; one entry per CDR3 protein. The sample has about 200,000 distinct CDR3 sequences; around 30% are singletons. The sequencing sample was made of blood. These receptors came from a girl aged 2-17 years with multiple sclerosis. Each CDR3 is given with its conserved first and last residue. D genes are given only for firm matches. Clone size appears in some rows only: once, few, many, or a class for an expanded clone.

TRBJ1-5,TRBD1,-,TRBV6-2/TRBV6-3,TGTGCCAGCAGACTACAGGGGGGCAATCAGCCCCAGCATTTT,CASRLQGGNQPQHF
TRBJ1-1,TRBD1,-,TRBV12-3/TRBV12-4,TGTGCCAGCAGGTTCGACAGGGGAACGAGGCGTAACACTGAAGCTTTCTTT,CASRFDRGTRRNTEAFF
TRBJ2-6,TRBD1,-,TRBV7-2,TGTGCCAGCAGCTTATTCGTGGGGACAGTTAGCTCTGGGGCCAACGTCCTGACTTTC,CASSLFVGTVSSGANVLTF
TRBJ2-7,TRBD1,many,TRBV6-2/TRBV6-3,TGTGCCAGCAGTTACTCCCGGGGACAGATCTACGAGCAGTACTTC,CASSYSRGQIYEQYF
TRBJ1-1,-,-,TRBV6-4,TGTGCCAGCAGTGACTCAGGACAGCCGAACACTGAAGCTTTCTTT,CASSDSGQPNTEAFF
TRBJ2-2,TRBD1,few,TRBV20-1,TGCAGTGCTAGAGATAGAGGGGGGACAGGGCCCACCGGGGAGCTGTTTTTT,CSARDRGGTGPTGELFF
TRBJ2-3,TRBD2,-,TRBV6-5,TGTGCCAGCAGTTACGAGGGCGGGAGGGCCGGCACAGATACGCAGTATTTT,CASSYEGGRAGTDTQYF
TRBJ2-3,-,many,TRBV6-5,TGTGCCAGCAGTTCCCTCGTCGGCACAGATACGCAGTATTTT,CASSSLVGTDTQYF
TRBJ2-5,TRBD2,few,TRBV18,TGTGCCAGCTCACCCGGGACTAGCATATGGGAGACCCAGTACTTC,CASSPGTSIWETQYF
TRBJ2-1,TRBD2,-,TRBV7-2,TGTGCCAGCAGCTTAGAGGTAGCGGGAGAAAATGAGCAGTTCTTC,CASSLEVAGENEQFF
TRBJ2-5,-,many,TRBV20-1,TGCAGTGCTACTGCGGGGGCCCCGTACCAAGAGACCCAGTACTTC,CSATAGAPYQETQYF
TRBJ2-7,TRBD2,-,TRBV7-8,TGTGCCAGCGGGGGGGGTTACAGCTCCGAGCAGTACTTC,CASGGGYSSEQYF
TRBJ1-4,TRBD1,-,TRBV30,TGTGCCTGGAGTCACTACGAGACAGGGGAAAAACTGTTTTTT,CAWSHYETGEKLFF
TRBJ2-3,-,-,TRBV7-2,TGTGCCAGCAGCTCCTGGGACATAAGCACAGATACGCAGTATTTT,CASSSWDISTDTQYF
TRBJ2-7,-,many,TRBV20-1,TGCAGTGCTAGGATCCCCAGGGCCTCCTACGAGCAGTACTTC,CSARIPRASYEQYF
TRBJ2-2,-,-,TRBV11-2,TGTGCCAGCAGGCCAGCTAGCGAGGCCACCGGGGAGCTGTTTTTT,CASRPASEATGELFF
TRBJ2-3,-,many,TRBV7-9,TGTGCCAGCAGCCTAGGACTAAGCACAGATACGCAGTATTTT,CASSLGLSTDTQYF
TRBJ2-3,-,-,TRBV30,TGTGCCTGGAGTGCGTTGGGCACAGATACGCAGTATTTT,CAWSALGTDTQYF
TRBJ2-3,-,few,TRBV5-1,TGCGCCAGCAGCGTTCAGGGGATTTTCATAGATACGCAGTATTTT,CASSVQGIFIDTQYF
TRBJ1-4,TRBD1,-,TRBV2,TGTGCCAGCAGCGGACAGGGGAGTGAAAAACTGTTTTTT,CASSGQGSEKLFF
TRBJ2-3,TRBD2,many,TRBV6-1,TGTGCCAGCAGTGAAATAGCGGGGGGGCCCGATACGCAGTATTTT,CASSEIAGGPDTQYF
TRBJ1-6,TRBD1,few,TRBV20-1,TGCAGTGCCCCGACAGGGGAAGAGTCACCCCTCCACTTT,CSAPTGEESPLHF
TRBJ1-1,-,few,TRBV2,TGTGCCAGCAATTTGGGACATATGAACACTGAAGCTTTCTTT,CASNLGHMNTEAFF
TRBJ2-1,-,many,TRBV20-1,TGCAGTGCTAGAAGTGGAGAGGGGACCTACAATGAGCAGTTCTTC,CSARSGEGTYNEQFF
TRBJ2-3,TRBD2,few,TRBV24-1,TGTGCCACCAGCCGGGGAGGGGAAGGCACAGATACGCAGTATTTT,CATSRGGEGTDTQYF
TRBJ2-5,TRBD1,many,TRBV20-1,TGCAGTGCTAGAGATGACAGGGGGCGGGGTCGTCAAGAGACCCAGTACTTC,CSARDDRGRGRQETQYF
TRBJ1-1,-,few,TRBV20-1,TGCAGTGCGAACGAAAGACCGGGATTTGAAGCTTTCTTT,CSANERPGFEAFF
TRBJ2-5,TRBD2,many,TRBV10-3,TGTGCCATCAGTGGCGGGGGGCAAGAGACCCAGTACTTC,CAISGGGQETQYF
TRBJ1-6,-,few,TRBV20-1,TGCAGTGCTAGATCAGACAGCCTCAGCTCCTATAATTCACCCCTCCACTTT,CSARSDSLSSYNSPLHF